This paragraph covers one T cell receptor beta chain sequence. This clonotype was recorded many times. Its target antigen remains unknown. Per-base quality was not reported, and no clone a single base away is much larger than it. Stable hyperthyroidism was defined as no progression to ophthalmopathy within 18 months of follow-up. Patients with hyperthyroidism were aged 18 to 65 years, had been newly diagnosed, and had a disease duration of less than 2 months. Patients with other autoimmune diseases, uncontrolled infections, pregnancy or lactation were excluded. Clinical symptoms, serum thyroxine, TRAb, thyroid ultrasound and orbital computed tomography formed the basis of the diagnosis. PBMCs were isolated from around 10 ml of fresh peripheral blood by Ficoll-Paque density gradient centrifugation. Trizol reagent was used to extract the total RNA, and its quality was then checked on an Agilent 2100 Bioanalyzer.

The data originate from a study of Graves' ophthalmopathy and Graves' hyperthyroidism (dated by TCRdb to the late 2010s). Background on the whole study: Peripheral blood was collected before any treatment was given, at the time of initial diagnosis. The study used TCR beta repertoire signatures to distinguish Graves' ophthalmopathy from Graves' hyperthyroidism and to predict progression to ophthalmopathy. In total, 135 blood samples were TCR-sequenced: around 42 ophthalmopathy, some 80 hyperthyroidism and some 17 hyperthyroidism-to-ophthalmopathy patients. To explore V-J signatures distinguishing ophthalmopathy from hyperthyroidism, a discovery set of about a hundred patients (fewer than 45 ophthalmopathy, some 55 stable hyperthyroidism) was enrolled. An independent validation cohort was composed of fewer than 20 hyperthyroidism patients and 17 patients who later progressed from hyperthyroidism to ophthalmopathy. In more than 5 hyperthyroidism patients, the T-cell repertoire of thyroid tissue was compared with the T-cell repertoire of blood. Once sampling was done, hyperthyroidism patients were given methimazole at a starting dose of 30 mg daily, while ophthalmopathy patients were given high-dose intravenous methylprednisolone. For training and testing, the roughly 97 patients in the discovery cohort were randomly divided in a 7:3 ratio.

Broad study findings and their caveats: In validation, the model predicted ophthalmopathy progression with about 64% sensitivity and 72.22% specificity; around twelve predicted patients were CT-confirmed with GO in a median of around 6 months. Most expanded thyroid clonotypes with a frequency above 0.001 also appeared in blood, which suggests that blood repertoires may reflect the immune response in the thyroid. In cross-validation, the 13-signature model distinguished ophthalmopathy from stable hyperthyroidism with more than 85% sensitivity and about 81% specificity, while in the test set the corresponding values were about 79% and 69%. Sample size was not predetermined statistically, and investigators were not blinded to group allocation.

As encoded in the germline V gene, CDR1 is MNHEY while CDR2 is SVGEGT. Trimmed from V: 8 bases; trimmed from J: 4 bases; junction bases lacking a gene match: 5. CDR3 length: 14 amino acids, cysteine to phenylalanine. The retained sequence is limited to the CDR3, 42 bases, with the frame set at the first base. For repertoire sequencing, TCR beta CDR3 regions were amplified from RNA transcripts. A first-round RT-PCR used HTBI primers with the Qiagen OneStep RT-PCR kit, followed by a second-round multiplex PCR, size selection and purification. The libraries underwent paired-end sequencing with 100 bp reads on an Illumina HiSeq2000. The original methods were these. SOAPnuke was used for read processing, and reads with adapters, uncalled bases, a mean Phred below 15, or no exact constant-primer or identifier match were discarded. High-quality paired reads were merged with COPE v1.2.5. Each unique nucleotide sequence was defined as a clonotype, and clonotypes were aligned to IMGT TRB V, D and J references with MiTCR v1.1. The analysis was limited to V-J combinations with a frequency above 0.0001, which together covered over 99% of the repertoires. For each V-J combination, a TCR clonal expansion and chaos score was defined as F50 clonal expansion divided by the chaos observed in the TCRdist matrix. Welch's t-statistics and random forest were used to narrow the features down to 13 V-J combinations, which were then fed into a naive Bayes classifier. Thyroid-blood repertoire similarity was quantified with the Morisita-Horn index. TCRdb passed the public sequencing reads through fastp at Q25 and MiXCR, retaining productive beta sequences. CDR3 protein duplicates are merged, each entry listing the most common genes and DNA. The V and J calls come from TCRdb's annotation, not from the publication. This sample lists roughly 610,000 distinct CDR3 sequences; roughly 20% were detected once. The top ten constitute approximately 6.9% of the sample.

This sequence originates from a woman aged 18-29 years with stable Graves' hyperthyroidism. Some clones in this sample may be carry-over from other donors' samples. Donor details come from another sample of the same person, matched by shared clones. The rearrangement combines TRBV6-2 or TRBV6-3 with TRBJ2-7; TRBD2 agrees with 13 junctional bases. The sequenced sample was peripheral blood. The CDR3 region: CASAWTSGSYEQYF. The DNA sequence is as follows: TGTGCCAGCGCCTGGACTAGCGGGAGTTACGAGCAGTACTTC.